The T cell receptor (beta chain) described here comes from a study of T cell repertoires in ileal Crohn's disease. Looking at the study overall: About half of patients got postoperative therapy: roughly 12 thiopurines, around 20 anti-TNF.

The protocol was immunoSEQ multiplex PCR, while the TCRdb copy is restricted to in-frame clones and leaves out a portion. Of about 2,200 clones in the sample, 55% to 65% are singletons; the top ten hold approximately 10%. Noted time point: neoterminal ileum biopsy at postoperative endoscopy, about 6 months after surgery. V gave up 2 bases and J gave up 7 bases, with 8 bases separating them. This CDR3 is built from 12 residues. The germline V gene encodes CDR1 SGHVS and CDR2 FQNEAQ. By frequency in the sample, this clone is large. The chain has TRBV7-8 and TRBJ1-1, with no clear D. The sequencing sample was made of ileal tissue. This receptor was identified in an adult with Crohn's disease. CDR3 bases: TGTGCCAGCAGCTTAAGAGACTTTGAAGCTTTCTTT. Amino acids: CASSLRDFEAFF.